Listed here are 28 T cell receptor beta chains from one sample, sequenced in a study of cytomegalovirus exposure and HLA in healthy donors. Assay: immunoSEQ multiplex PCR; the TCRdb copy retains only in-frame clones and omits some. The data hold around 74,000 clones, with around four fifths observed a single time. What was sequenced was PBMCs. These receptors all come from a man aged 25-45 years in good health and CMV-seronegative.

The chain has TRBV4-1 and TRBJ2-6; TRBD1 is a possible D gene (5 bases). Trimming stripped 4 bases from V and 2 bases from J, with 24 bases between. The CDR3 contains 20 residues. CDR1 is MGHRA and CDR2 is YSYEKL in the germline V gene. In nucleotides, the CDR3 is TGCGCCAGCAGCCGGAGACTCGGACACAACAAAACCCCTGGGGCCAACGTCCTGACTTTC. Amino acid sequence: CASSRRLGHNKTPGANVLTF.

The chain's CDR3 is CASSSPGENTEAFF. CDR3 nucleotides: TGTGCCAGCAGTTCTCCAGGGGAGAACACTGAAGCTTTCTTT. This chain uses TRBV28 with TRBJ1-1; TRBD1 might be the D (6 bases). The CDR3 spans 14 residues. The germline gives CDR1 MDHEN, CDR2 SYDVKM. V was pared by 4 bases and J by 1 base, with 10 bases between.

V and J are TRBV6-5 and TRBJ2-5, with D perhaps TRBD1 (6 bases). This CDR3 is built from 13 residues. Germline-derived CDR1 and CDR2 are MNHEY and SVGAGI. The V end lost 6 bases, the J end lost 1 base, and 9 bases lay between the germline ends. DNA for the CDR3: TGTGCCAGCAGAACAGGGCTCCAAGAGACCCAGTACTTC. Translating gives CASRTGLQETQYF.

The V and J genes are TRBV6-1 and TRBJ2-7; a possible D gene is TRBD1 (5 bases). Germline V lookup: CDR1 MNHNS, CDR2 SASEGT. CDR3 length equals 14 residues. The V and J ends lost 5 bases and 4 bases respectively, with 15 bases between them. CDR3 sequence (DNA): TGTGCCAGCAGTCAGGGCGACCTTAGGTACGAGCAGTACTTC. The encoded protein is CASSQGDLRYEQYF.

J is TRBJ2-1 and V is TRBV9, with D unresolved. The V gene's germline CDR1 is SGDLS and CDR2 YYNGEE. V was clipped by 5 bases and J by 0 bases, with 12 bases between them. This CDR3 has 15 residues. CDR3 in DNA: TGTGCCAGCAGTGATAAAGCGAGCTCCTACAATGAGCAGTTCTTC. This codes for CASSDKASSYNEQFF.

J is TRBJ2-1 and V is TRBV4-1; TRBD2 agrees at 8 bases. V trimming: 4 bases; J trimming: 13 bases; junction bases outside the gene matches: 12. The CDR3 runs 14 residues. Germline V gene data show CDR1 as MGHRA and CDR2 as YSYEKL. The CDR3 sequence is CASSLAPLSGIQFF. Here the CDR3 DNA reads TGCGCCAGCAGCCTTGCCCCCCTTAGCGGGATCCAGTTCTTC.

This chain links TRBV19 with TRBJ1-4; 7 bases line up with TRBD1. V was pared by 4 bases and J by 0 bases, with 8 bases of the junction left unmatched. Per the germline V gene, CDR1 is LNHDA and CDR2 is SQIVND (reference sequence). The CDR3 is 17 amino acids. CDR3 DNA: TGTGCCAGTAGTAGGTTACAGGGGAAGGCAACTAATGAAAAACTGTTTTTT. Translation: CASSRLQGKATNEKLFF.

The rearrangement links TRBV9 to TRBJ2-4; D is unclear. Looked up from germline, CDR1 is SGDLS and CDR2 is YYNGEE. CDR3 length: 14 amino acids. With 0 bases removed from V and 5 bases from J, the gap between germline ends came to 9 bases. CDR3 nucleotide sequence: TGTGCCAGCAGCGTAGGCCTTCGGGAAAACATTCAGTACTTC. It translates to CASSVGLRENIQYF.

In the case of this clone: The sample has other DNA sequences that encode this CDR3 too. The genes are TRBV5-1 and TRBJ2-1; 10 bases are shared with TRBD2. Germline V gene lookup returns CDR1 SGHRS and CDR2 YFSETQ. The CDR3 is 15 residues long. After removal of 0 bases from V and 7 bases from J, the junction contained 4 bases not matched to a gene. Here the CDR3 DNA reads TGCGCCAGCAGCTTGGCCGCTAGCGGGAGTAATGAGCAGTTCTTC. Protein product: CASSLAASGSNEQFF.

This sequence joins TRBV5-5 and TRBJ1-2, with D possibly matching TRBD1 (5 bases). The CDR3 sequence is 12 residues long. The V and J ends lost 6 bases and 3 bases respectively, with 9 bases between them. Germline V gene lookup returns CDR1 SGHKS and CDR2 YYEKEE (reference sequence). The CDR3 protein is CASTSGDYGYTF. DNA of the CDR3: TGTGCCAGCACCTCGGGGGACTATGGCTACACCTTC.

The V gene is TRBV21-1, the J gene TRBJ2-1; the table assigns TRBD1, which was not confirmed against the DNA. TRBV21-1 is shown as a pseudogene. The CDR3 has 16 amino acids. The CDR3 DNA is TGTGCCAGCAGCAAAGTTCGGACAGGGGCCTACAATGAGCAGTTCTTC. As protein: CASSKVRTGAYNEQFF.

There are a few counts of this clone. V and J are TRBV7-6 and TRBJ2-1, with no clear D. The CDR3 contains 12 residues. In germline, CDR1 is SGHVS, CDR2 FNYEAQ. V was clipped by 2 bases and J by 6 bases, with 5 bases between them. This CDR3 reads CASSLSVNEQFF. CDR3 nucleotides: TGTGCCAGCAGCTTATCGGTCAATGAGCAGTTCTTC.

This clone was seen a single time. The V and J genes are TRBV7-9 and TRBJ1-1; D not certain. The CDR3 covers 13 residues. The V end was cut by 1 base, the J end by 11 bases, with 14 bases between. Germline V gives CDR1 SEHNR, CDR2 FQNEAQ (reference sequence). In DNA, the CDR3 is TGTGCCAGCAGCTTAGGAGATAGAAACCGCGCTTTCTTT. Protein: CASSLGDRNRAFF.

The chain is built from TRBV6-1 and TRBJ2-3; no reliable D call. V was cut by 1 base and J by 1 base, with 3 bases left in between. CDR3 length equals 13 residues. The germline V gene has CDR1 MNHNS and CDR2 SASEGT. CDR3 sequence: CASSEVGTDTQYF. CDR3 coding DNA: TGTGCCAGCAGTGAAGTAGGCACAGATACGCAGTATTTT.

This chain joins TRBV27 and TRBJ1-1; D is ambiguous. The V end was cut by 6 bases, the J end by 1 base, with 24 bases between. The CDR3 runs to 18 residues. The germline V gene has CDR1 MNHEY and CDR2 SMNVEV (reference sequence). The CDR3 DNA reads TGTGCCAGCAGCCACAATCCGGGGATCGGGTGGAGGAACACTGAAGCTTTCTTT. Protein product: CASSHNPGIGWRNTEAFF.

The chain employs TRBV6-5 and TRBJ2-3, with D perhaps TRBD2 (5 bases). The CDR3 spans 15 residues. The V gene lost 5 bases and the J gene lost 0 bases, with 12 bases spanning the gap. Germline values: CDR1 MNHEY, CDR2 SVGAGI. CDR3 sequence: CASSQDFSSTDTQYF. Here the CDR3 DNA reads TGTGCCAGCAGTCAGGACTTCTCTAGCACAGATACGCAGTATTTT.

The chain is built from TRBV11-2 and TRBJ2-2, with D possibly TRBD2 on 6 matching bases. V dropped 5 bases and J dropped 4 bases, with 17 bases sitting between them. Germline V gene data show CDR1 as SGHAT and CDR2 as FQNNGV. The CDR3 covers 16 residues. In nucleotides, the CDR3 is TGTGCCAGCAGCCCCGGACTACCACGAGGCACCGGGGAGCTGTTTTTT. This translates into CASSPGLPRGTGELFF.

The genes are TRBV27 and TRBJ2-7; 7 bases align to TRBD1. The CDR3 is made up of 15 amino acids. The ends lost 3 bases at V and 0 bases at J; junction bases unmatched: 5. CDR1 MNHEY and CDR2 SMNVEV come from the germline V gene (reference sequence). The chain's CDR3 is CASSLAGTASYEQYF. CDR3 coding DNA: TGTGCCAGCAGTTTGGCCGGGACAGCCTCCTACGAGCAGTACTTC.

CDR3 in DNA: TGTGCCAGCAGTGAATGGGGAGAGGACGAGCAGTACGTC. It codes for CASSEWGEDEQYV. The rearrangement joins TRBV6-1 to TRBJ2-7; a possible D gene is TRBD2 (5 bases). The V end lost 2 bases, the J end lost 5 bases, and 10 bases lay between the germline ends. This CDR3 comprises 13 residues. Per the germline V gene, CDR1 is MNHNS and CDR2 is SASEGT.

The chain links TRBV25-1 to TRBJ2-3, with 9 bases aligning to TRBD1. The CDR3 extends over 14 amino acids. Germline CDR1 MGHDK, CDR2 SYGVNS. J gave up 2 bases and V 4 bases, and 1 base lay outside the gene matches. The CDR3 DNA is TGTGCCAGCAGTGGGGACAGGGACACAGATACGCAGTATTTT. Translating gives CASSGDRDTDTQYF.

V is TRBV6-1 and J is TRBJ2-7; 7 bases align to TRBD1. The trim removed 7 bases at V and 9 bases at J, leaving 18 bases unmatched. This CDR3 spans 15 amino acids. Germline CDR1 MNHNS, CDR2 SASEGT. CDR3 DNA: TGTGCCAGCATCCCTATACGGGACAGCCAAAAAACGCAGTACTTC. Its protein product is CASIPIRDSQKTQYF.

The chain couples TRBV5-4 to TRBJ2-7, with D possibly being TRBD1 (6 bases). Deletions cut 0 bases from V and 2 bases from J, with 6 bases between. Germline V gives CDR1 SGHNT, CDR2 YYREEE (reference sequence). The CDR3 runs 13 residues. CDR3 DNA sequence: TGTGCCAGCAGCTTGGACAGGGCCTACGAGCAGTACTTC. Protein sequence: CASSLDRAYEQYF.

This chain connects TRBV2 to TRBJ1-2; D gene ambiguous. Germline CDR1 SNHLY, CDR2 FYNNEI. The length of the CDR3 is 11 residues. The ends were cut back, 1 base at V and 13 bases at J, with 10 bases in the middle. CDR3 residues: CASSEGEYCTF. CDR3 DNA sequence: TGTGCCAGCAGTGAAGGTGAATACTGCACCTTC. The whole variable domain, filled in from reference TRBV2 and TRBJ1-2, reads EPEVTQTPSHQVTQMGQEVILRCVPISNHLYFYWYRQILGQKVEFLVSFYNNEISEKSEIFDDQFSVERPDGSNFTLKIRSTKLEDSAMYFCASSEGEYCTFGSGTRLTVV.

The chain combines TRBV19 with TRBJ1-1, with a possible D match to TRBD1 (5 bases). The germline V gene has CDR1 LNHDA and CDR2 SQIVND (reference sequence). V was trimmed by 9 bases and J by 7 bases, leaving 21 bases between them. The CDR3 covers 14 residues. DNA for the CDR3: TGTGCCAGCTCTCGCGGCCAGCGAAGGGGTGAAGCTTTCTTT. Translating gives CASSRGQRRGEAFF.

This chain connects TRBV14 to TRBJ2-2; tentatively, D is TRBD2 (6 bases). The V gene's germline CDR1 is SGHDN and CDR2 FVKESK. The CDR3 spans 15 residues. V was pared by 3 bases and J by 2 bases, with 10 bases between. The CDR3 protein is CASSHGTPNTGELFF. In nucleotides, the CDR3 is TGTGCCAGCAGCCACGGGACTCCAAACACCGGGGAGCTGTTTTTT. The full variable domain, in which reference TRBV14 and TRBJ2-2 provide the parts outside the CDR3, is EAGVTQFPSHSVIEKGQTVTLRCDPISGHDNLYWYRRVMGKEIKFLLHFVKESKQDESGMPNNRFLAERTGGTYSTLKVQPAELEDSGVYFCASSHGTPNTGELFFGEGSRLTVL.

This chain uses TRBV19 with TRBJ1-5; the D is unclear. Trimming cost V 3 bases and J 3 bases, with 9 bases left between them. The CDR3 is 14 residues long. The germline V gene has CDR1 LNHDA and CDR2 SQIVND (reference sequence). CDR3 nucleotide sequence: TGTGCCAGTAGTATCGGAGAGCCCAATCAGCCCCAGCATTTT. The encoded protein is CASSIGEPNQPQHF.

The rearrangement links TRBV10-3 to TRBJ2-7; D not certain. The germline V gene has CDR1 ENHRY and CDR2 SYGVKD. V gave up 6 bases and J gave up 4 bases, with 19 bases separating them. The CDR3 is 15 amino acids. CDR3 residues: CAIRESGADHYEQYV. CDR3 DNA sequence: TGTGCCATCAGAGAGAGTGGCGCGGATCATTACGAGCAGTACGTC.

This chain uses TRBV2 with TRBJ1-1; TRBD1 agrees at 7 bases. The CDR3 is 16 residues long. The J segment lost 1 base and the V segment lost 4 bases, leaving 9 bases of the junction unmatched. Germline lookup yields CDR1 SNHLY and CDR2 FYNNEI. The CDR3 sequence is CASSGVNRGTNTEAFF. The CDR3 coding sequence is TGTGCCAGCAGTGGAGTAAACAGGGGAACGAACACTGAAGCTTTCTTT.